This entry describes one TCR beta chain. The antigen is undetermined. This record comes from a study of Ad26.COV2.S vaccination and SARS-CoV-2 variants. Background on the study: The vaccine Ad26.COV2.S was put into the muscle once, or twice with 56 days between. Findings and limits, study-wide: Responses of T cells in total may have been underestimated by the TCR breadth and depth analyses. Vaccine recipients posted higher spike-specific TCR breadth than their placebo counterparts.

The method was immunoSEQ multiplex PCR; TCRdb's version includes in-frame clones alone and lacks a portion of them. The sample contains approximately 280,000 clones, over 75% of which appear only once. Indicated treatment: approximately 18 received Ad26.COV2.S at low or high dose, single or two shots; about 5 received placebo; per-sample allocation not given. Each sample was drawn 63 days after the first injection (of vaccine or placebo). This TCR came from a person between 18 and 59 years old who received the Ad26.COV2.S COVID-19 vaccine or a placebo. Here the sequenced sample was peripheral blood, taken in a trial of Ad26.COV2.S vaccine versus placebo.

The chain's CDR3 is CAWSGTSGGETQYF. DNA for the CDR3: TGTGCCTGGAGCGGGACTAGCGGGGGTGAGACCCAGTACTTC. The chain recombines TRBV30 with TRBJ2-5; 14 bases map to TRBD2. The junction had 2 bases not matched to a gene; V was cut back by 3 bases and J by 5 bases. Germline V gene lookup returns CDR1 GTSNPN and CDR2 SVGIG (reference sequence). CDR3 length: 14 amino acids.